This T cell receptor (beta chain) comes out of a study of blood T cell repertoires in COVID-19. Measured with immunoSEQ multiplex PCR; TCRdb has only the in-frame clones, and not every one. The sample has under 150,000 clones; 85% to 90% are singletons. This CDR3 is 15 amino acids long. J gave up 6 bases and V 4 bases, and 6 bases lay outside the gene matches. Germline V gene data show CDR1 as SGHVS and CDR2 as FQNEAQ. The chain recombines TRBV7-8 with TRBJ1-6, with 7 bases that match TRBD1. The origin of this receptor is a woman in her fifties or sixties with acute or convalescent COVID-19. The sequenced sample consisted of peripheral blood. The DNA for the CDR3 is TGTGCCAGCAGCTCACAAGGGACAGCTAATTCACCCCTCCACTTT. It specifies CASSSQGTANSPLHF.